This entry describes one TCR beta chain. Antigen: not known. The entry originates in a study of blood T cells in healthy people across ages. Study-wide findings and caveats: Diversity was higher, and naive CD4+ cells more numerous, in long-lived donors than in aged donors. Estimated diversity, derived from one million T cells, was regarded as an underestimate.

Primed by a sample-barcoded 5' primer and a J-beta primer mix, a second PCR proceeded for roughly 7 to 12 cycles. Tagging of each cDNA molecule was performed by a template-switch adaptor with 12 random nucleotides. Each CDR3 protein gets one entry after TCRdb re-called the 5' RACE reads with MiXCR. The table has fewer than 1,000,000 distinct CDR3 sequences, around 45% seen once. Total RNA, at least 5.5 micrograms per sample, came from PBMCs. Trimming stripped 0 bases from V and 13 bases from J, with 20 bases between. The CDR3 loop spans 15 amino acids. CDR1 and CDR2 from the germline V gene are SGHKS and YYEKEE (reference sequence).

The origin of this receptor is a man in his 60s in good health. The rearrangement uses TRBV5-5 and TRBJ2-4; a possible D gene is TRBD1 (5 bases). The sequencing input was blood. CDR3: CASSLAYSGFGEQYF. CDR3 nucleotides: TGTGCCAGCAGCTTGGCCTACTCAGGGTTCGGTGAGCAGTACTTC.